The 9 T cell receptor beta chains given below trace back to one sample, sequenced in a study of T cells in Graves' hyperthyroidism and ophthalmopathy. Regions amplified from RNA transcripts were the TCR beta CDR3 regions. With the HTBI primer set, the TCR CDR3 went through a first round of RT-PCR. TCRdb used MiXCR to reprocess the multiplex PCR reads, holding one entry per CDR3 protein. The profile shows roughly 630,000 distinct CDR3 sequences, around a sixth of them singletons. The sample taken for sequencing was blood. These receptor sequences come from a woman in her 30s with Graves' hyperthyroidism.

The table lists this clonotype with many counts. The genes are TRBV12-3 or TRBV12-4 and TRBJ2-7; D possibly matches TRBD1 or TRBD2 (5 bases each). V gave up 3 bases and J gave up 0 bases, with 9 bases separating them. The CDR3 length is 14 residues. The CDR3 coding sequence is TGTGCCAGCAGTTTTCGGGGCCACTCCTACGAGCAGTACTTC. Amino acid sequence: CASSFRGHSYEQYF.

This clonotype was seen ten or more times. The rearrangement joins TRBV30 to TRBJ2-1; tentative D call: TRBD2 (5 bases). V was trimmed by 3 bases and J by 9 bases, leaving 6 bases between them. The germline V gene encodes CDR1 GTSNPN and CDR2 SVGIG (reference sequence). The CDR3 runs 10 residues. Here the CDR3 reads CAWRAGEQFF. For the CDR3, the DNA is TGTGCCTGGAGGGCGGGTGAGCAGTTCTTC.

This chain joins TRBV19 and TRBJ2-5; D is perhaps TRBD1 or TRBD2 (5 bases each). Per germline, CDR1 LNHDA and CDR2 SQIVND (reference sequence). CDR3 size: 15 residues. With 3 bases removed from V and 5 bases from J, the gap between germline ends came to 16 bases. The CDR3 region is CASSMIRGPRETQYF. Written as DNA, the CDR3 is TGTGCCAGTAGTATGATCCGGGGCCCCCGGGAGACCCAGTACTTC.

This clonotype was observed at least ten times. V gene TRBV28 combines with J gene TRBJ1-1; no clear D gene. V was trimmed by 7 bases and J by 1 base, leaving 10 bases between them. Germline CDR1 MDHEN, CDR2 SYDVKM. This CDR3 contains 13 residues. This CDR3 is CASTGHQNTEAFF. CDR3 nucleotides: TGTGCCAGCACCGGGCACCAGAACACTGAAGCTTTCTTT. Variable domain in full (rest from reference TRBV28 and TRBJ1-1): DVKVTQSSRYLVKRTGEKVFLECVQDMDHENMFWYRQDPGLGLRLIYFSYDVKMKEKGDIPEGYSVSREKKERFSLILESASTNQTSMYLCASTGHQNTEAFFGQGTRLTVV.

In the case of this clonotype: It may be a read error: a sequence one base away is much more abundant. This chain joins TRBV12-3 or TRBV12-4 and TRBJ2-3; the D is unclear. CDR3 length equals 18 residues. The CDR3 loop is CAGSLSPSPRHGTDTQYF. The CDR3 nucleotides read TGTGCCGGCAGTTTATCCCCCAGCCCTAGGCATGGCACAGATACGCAGTATTTT.

In the case of this clonotype: A read error may be the cause here, since a much bigger clone is one base away. V is TRBV10-3 and J is TRBJ2-7, with 7 bases fitting TRBD1. The germline V gene has CDR1 ENHRY and CDR2 SYGVKD. V was pared by 6 bases and J by 3 bases, with 8 bases of the junction left unmatched. The CDR3 has 14 amino acids. DNA for the CDR3: TGTGCCATCAGACAGACAGGGTCCTTCTACGAGCAGTACTTC. Encoded protein: CAIRQTGSFYEQYF.

This clonotype appeared a few times. This chain joins TRBV6-1 and TRBJ1-6, with TRBD1 as a possible D gene (6 bases). The CDR3 totals 16 residues. Germline assignment: CDR1 MNHNS and CDR2 SASEGT. V shed 4 bases and J shed 0 bases, with 10 bases lying between them. The CDR3 DNA is TGTGCCAGCAGTGGGACAGACAGCTCCTATAATTCACCCCTCCACTTT. It yields the protein CASSGTDSSYNSPLHF.

This clonotype has a count of ten or more. The V and J genes are TRBV12-3 or TRBV12-4 and TRBJ1-2, with D perhaps matching TRBD1 (5 bases). Trimming left V 6 bases short and J 0 bases short, with 20 bases between. The CDR3 has 17 amino acids. CDR3 bases: TGTGCCAGCAGCCCCGCGGGCAGGGCGACAGCTAACTATGGCTACACCTTC. Its protein product is CASSPAGRATANYGYTF.

This clonotype appeared many times. The chain is built from TRBV20-1 and TRBJ1-4, with a weak D call TRBD1 (5 bases). Germline V gene lookup returns CDR1 DFQATT and CDR2 SNEGSKA (reference sequence). The CDR3 sequence is 13 residues long. V lost 3 bases and J 5 bases, leaving 10 bases between the germline ends. CDR3 region: CSASSGPNEKLFF. Here the CDR3 DNA reads TGCAGTGCTAGTTCAGGGCCCAATGAAAAACTGTTTTTT.